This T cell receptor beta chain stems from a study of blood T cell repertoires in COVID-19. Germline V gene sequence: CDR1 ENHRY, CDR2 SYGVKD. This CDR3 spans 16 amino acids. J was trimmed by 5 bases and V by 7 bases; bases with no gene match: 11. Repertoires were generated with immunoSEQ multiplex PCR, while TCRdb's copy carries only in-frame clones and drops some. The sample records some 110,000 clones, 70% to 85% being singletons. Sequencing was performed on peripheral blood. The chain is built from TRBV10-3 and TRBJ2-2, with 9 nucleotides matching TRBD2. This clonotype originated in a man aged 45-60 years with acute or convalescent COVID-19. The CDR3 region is CAINSPGLAGTGELFF. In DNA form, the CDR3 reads TGTGCCATCAATTCACCGGGACTAGCTGGGACCGGGGAGCTGTTTTTT.